The clone carrying this T cell receptor (beta chain) was found a few times. V lost 6 bases and J lost 9, with 25 bases in between. CDR3 length: 16 residues. CDR1 is KGHSH, CDR2 LQKENI, per germline. This sample is part of a study of identical twins. Using its own MiXCR run on the 5' RACE reads, TCRdb lists one record per CDR3 protein. This sample has hundreds of thousands of distinct CDR3 sequences, with 15% to 20% found just once. These same records also appear under a second study, on T cells expressing NK-cell markers. That investigation notes: Each of about six donors carried dominant NKG2C+ clonotypes accounting for about 1.0-7.0% of CD8+ T cells. A few donors' CD3+CD56-NKG2C+ cells were dominated by the same clonotypes.

The J gene is TRBJ2-3, the V gene TRBV18; D might be TRBD2 (6 bases). The receptor comes from a woman between 18 and 30 years old in good health. The sequencing input was PBMCs. CDR3 sequence reads: CASSPPQAGRLETQYF. The CDR3 region has the DNA TGTGCCAGCTCTCCCCCCCAGGCGGGGCGACTCGAGACGCAGTATTTT.